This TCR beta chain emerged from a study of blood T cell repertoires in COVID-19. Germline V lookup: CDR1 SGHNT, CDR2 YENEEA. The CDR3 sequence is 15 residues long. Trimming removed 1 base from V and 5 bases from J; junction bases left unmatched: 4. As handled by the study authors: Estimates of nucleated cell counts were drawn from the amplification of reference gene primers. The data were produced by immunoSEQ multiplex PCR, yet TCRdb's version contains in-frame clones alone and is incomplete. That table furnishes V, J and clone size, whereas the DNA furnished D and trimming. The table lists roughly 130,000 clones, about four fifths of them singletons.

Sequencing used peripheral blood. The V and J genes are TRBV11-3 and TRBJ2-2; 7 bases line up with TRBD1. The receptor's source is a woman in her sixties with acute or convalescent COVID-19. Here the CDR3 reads CASSLGDSRTGELFF. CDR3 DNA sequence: TGTGCCAGCAGCTTAGGGGACAGCAGAACCGGGGAGCTGTTTTTT.